Sequencing of this T cell receptor (beta chain) was carried out in a study of control samples from healthy donors and cancer patients (dated by TCRdb to the early 2020s). The method was the immunoSEQ multiplex PCR assay. TCRdb mirrors the immuneACCESS table, restricted to in-frame sequences. Some clones are absent from its copies; in checked studies, under half trace to an unresolved V gene, and the reason for the others is unknown. The sample data list about 69,000 clones, and roughly nine tenths of these were observed just once. Roughly 6% of the sample comes from the top ten. On this clone itself: This clone's antigen is unknown. No per-base quality is available; no much larger clone lies one base away.

Trimming removed 0 bases from V and 5 bases from J; the gene matches leave 2 bases unexplained. The CDR3 has 15 amino acids, counting the end cysteine and phenylalanine. The kept DNA is CDR3 alone, 45 bases in frame from the first base. In the germline V gene, CDR1 corresponds to LGHNA and CDR2 to YSLEER. The sequenced sample was PBMCs. This chain joins TRBV4-3 to TRBJ2-1, with TRBD2 matching 9 junction bases. The receptor comes from a man in his sixties with colorectal cancer. The CDR3 region: CASSQEKRGDNEQFF. The DNA sequence reads TGCGCCAGCAGCCAAGAAAAGCGGGGGGACAATGAGCAGTTCTTC.